The rows below give T cell receptor beta chains drawn from one sample of a study of shared clonotypes between healthy human individuals. This table comes from immunoSEQ multiplex PCR, and its TCRdb copy is limited to in-frame clones, with some not included. The profile shows 700,000 or so clones, about three quarters of them singletons. The sequenced material came from memory CD4+ T cells sorted from blood. The receptors shown here come from a young woman in good health. The CDR3 runs from the conserved cysteine through the conserved F or W. D genes are given only for firm matches. Part of the rows lack a size; the others show once, few, many or a class for expanded clones.

TRBV19	-	TRBD2	TRBJ2-1	TGTGCCAGTAGAGCGGGAGCTTCCTCCCACAATGAGCAGTTCTTC	CASRAGASSHNEQFF
TRBV5-1	once	TRBD2	TRBJ2-5	TGCGCCAGCATGATAGGTGGGAGCGGGGGGCTCCAGAAGACCCAGTACTTC	CASMIGGSGGLQKTQYF
TRBV5-4	-	TRBD1	TRBJ2-2	TGTGCCAGCAGCTTGGCCGGGACAGCCCGCACCGGGGAGCTGTTTTTT	CASSLAGTARTGELFF
TRBV7-2	once	TRBD1	TRBJ2-4	TGTGCCAGCAGCTTAAACAGACAGGGGGACTTGTACTTC	CASSLNRQGDLYF
TRBV29-1	-	-	TRBJ1-1	TGCAGCGTCGTAGGCATCAACACTGAAGCTTTCTTT	CSVVGINTEAFF
TRBV27	-	-	TRBJ2-2	TGTGCCAGCCGGGACTCCGTGTTGTTTAACACCGGGGAGCTGTTTTTT	CASRDSVLFNTGELFF
TRBV14	-	-	TRBJ1-3	TGTGCCAGCAGCCCCCAGGGAAACACCATATATTTT	CASSPQGNTIYF
TRBV7-3	-	TRBD1	TRBJ1-1	TGTGCCAGCAGCTGCCCCCGGGACAGGGGCCCTGAAGCTTTCTTT	CASSCPRDRGPEAFF
TRBV5-6	-	-	TRBJ2-1	TGTGCCAGCAGGTTGACAGGCTCGATCAGCTACAATGAGCAGTTCTTC	CASRLTGSISYNEQFF
TRBV30	-	-	TRBJ2-2	TGTGCCTGGAGTATACAGTCCACCGGGGAGCTGTTTTTT	CAWSIQSTGELFF